One and the same sample provided the 7 T cell receptor beta chains below, sequenced in a study of blood T cell repertoires in COVID-19. Produced via immunoSEQ multiplex PCR; TCRdb's table is partial and in-frame only. The sample yields about 220,000 clones, almost 90% seen once. The sequencing sample was made of PBMCs or T cells enriched from blood (not recorded which). The receptors stem from a woman aged 45-60 years with acute COVID-19.

The genes are TRBV29-1 and TRBJ2-7, with TRBD2 matching over 7 bases. The CDR3 is 13 amino acids. Per the germline V gene, CDR1 is SQVTM and CDR2 is ANQGSEA. Losses at the gene ends were 3 bases for V and 7 bases for J; bases not matched to a gene: 9. In nucleotides, the CDR3 is TGCAGCGTTGACGTGGCGGGAGTGGGAGAGCAGTACTTC. Protein sequence: CSVDVAGVGEQYF.

This chain joins TRBV5-1 and TRBJ2-1; the match to TRBD2 covers 7 bases. There are 15 residues in the CDR3. Germline V CDR1 and CDR2: SGHRS, YFSETQ. The V and J ends lost 0 bases and 3 bases, in that order; junction bases with no gene match: 3. The CDR3 region is CASSLGGRFYNEQFF. The DNA for the CDR3 is TGCGCCAGCAGCTTGGGCGGGAGATTCTACAATGAGCAGTTCTTC.

The chain links TRBV5-1 to TRBJ2-7; possibly TRBD2 for D (7 bases). The length of the CDR3 is 14 residues. Trimming cost V 2 bases and J 4 bases, with 13 bases left between them. Germline values: CDR1 SGHRS, CDR2 YFSETQ. CDR3 in DNA: TGCGCCAGCAGCTTTCAGGGAGGGGGGTACGAGCAGTACTTC. Encoded protein: CASSFQGGGYEQYF.

The genes are TRBV4-1 and TRBJ2-3, with 8 positions matching TRBD2. The CDR3 totals 17 residues. CDR1 is MGHRA, CDR2 YSYEKL, per germline. Trimming took 0 bases from V and 3 from J; bases not matched to a gene: 8. DNA for the CDR3: TGCGCCAGCAGCCAAGATGAGGCACTAGCGGTAACAGATACGCAGTATTTT. It translates to CASSQDEALAVTDTQYF.

This rearrangement joins TRBV6-5 to TRBJ2-7, with 7 bases identical to TRBD2. The germline gives CDR1 MNHEY, CDR2 SVGAGI. This CDR3 spans 13 amino acids. Trimming at V came to 6 bases and at J to 4 bases, leaving 6 bases not matched to a gene. CDR3 sequence: CASRGGEAYEQYF. The DNA of the CDR3 is TGTGCCAGCAGGGGGGGGGAGGCTTACGAGCAGTACTTC.

V is TRBV6-5 and J is TRBJ1-3; D might be TRBD1 (6 bases). Looked up from germline, CDR1 is MNHEY and CDR2 is SVGAGI. V was clipped by 7 bases and J by 5 bases, with 15 bases between them. The CDR3 is made up of 14 amino acids. The CDR3 protein is CASTLGTNRNTIYF. In DNA, the CDR3 is TGTGCCAGCACCCTTGGGACAAATCGAAACACCATATATTTT.

The J gene is TRBJ2-7, the V gene TRBV7-2, with 11 bases lining up with TRBD2. Trimming took 2 bases from V and 2 from J; bases not matched to a gene: 8. CDR3 size: 17 residues. From germline, CDR1 is SGHTA and CDR2 FQGNSA. CDR3 in amino acids: CASSLTWTSGLPYEQYF. For the CDR3, the DNA is TGTGCCAGCAGCTTAACTTGGACTAGCGGGCTACCCTACGAGCAGTACTTC.